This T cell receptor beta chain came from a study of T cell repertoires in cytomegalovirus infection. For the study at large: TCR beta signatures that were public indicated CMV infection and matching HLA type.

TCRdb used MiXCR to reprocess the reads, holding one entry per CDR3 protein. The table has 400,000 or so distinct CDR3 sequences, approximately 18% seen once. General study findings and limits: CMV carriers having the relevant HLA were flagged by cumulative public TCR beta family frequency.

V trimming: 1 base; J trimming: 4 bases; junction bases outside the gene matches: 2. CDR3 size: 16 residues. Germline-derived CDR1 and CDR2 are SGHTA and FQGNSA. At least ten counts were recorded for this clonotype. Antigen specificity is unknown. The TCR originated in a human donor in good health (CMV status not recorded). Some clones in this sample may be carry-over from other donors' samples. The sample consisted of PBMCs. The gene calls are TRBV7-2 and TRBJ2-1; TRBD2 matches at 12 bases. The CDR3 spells CASSLGLAGAYNEQFF. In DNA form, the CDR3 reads TGTGCCAGCAGCTTAGGACTAGCGGGGGCGTACAATGAGCAGTTCTTC.